This T cell receptor (beta chain) was captured in a study of immune cell composition in non-small cell lung cancer. CDR3 size: 13 residues. V was shortened by 2 bases and J by 7 bases, with 9 bases between the two germline ends. Looked up from germline, CDR1 is SGHAT and CDR2 is FQNNGV. TCRdb keeps only in-frame clones here, not all; method: immunoSEQ multiplex PCR. The data show 13,000 to 15,000 clones, under 75% seen once. Sequences were obtained from lung tumor tissue. The chain employs TRBV11-2 and TRBJ1-5, with D possibly being TRBD1 (6 bases). The sequence was obtained from a human donor with non-small cell lung cancer. The CDR3 protein is CASSLIRGQPQHF. CDR3 sequence (DNA): TGTGCCAGCAGCTTAATCAGGGGCCAGCCCCAGCATTTT.